This section outlines one TCR beta chain sequence together with its context. The antigen remains unidentified. The junction had 10 bases not matched to a gene; V was cut back by 2 bases and J by 8 bases. The CDR3 has 17 residues. Germline assignment: CDR1 SGHTA and CDR2 FQGNSA. The record originates from a study of T cell responses to AZD1222 COVID-19 vaccine. TCRdb's table, derived via immunoSEQ multiplex PCR, lists solely in-frame clones and lacks some. The sample has 95,000 to 110,000 clones; around 91% are singletons. Study-wide findings and caveats: Just six people given AZD1222 tested seropositive at baseline. Spike regions recognized by vaccine-associated CD4 TCRs spanned the protein, led by 160-218 and 743-854.

This sequence was found in an adult in good health. The sample was peripheral blood, taken on day 0 of AZD1222 vaccination. This chain joins TRBV7-2 and TRBJ2-1; 12 bases match TRBD2. This CDR3 reads CASSLRLAGEPWDEQFF. The DNA of the CDR3 is TGTGCCAGCAGCTTAAGACTAGCGGGGGAGCCTTGGGATGAGCAGTTCTTC.